The rows below give T cell receptor beta chains drawn from one sample of a study of cytomegalovirus exposure and HLA in healthy donors. The method was immunoSEQ multiplex PCR; TCRdb's version includes in-frame clones alone and lacks a portion of them. The sample carries fewer than 200,000 clones, 91% recorded once. The sample comprised PBMCs. The receptors derive from a woman aged 18-35 years in good health and CMV-seropositive. CDR3s include the opening cysteine and the closing phenylalanine or tryptophan. D genes are given only for firm matches. Clone size appears in some rows only: once, few, many, or a class for an expanded clone.

TRBJ1-4,TRBV5-6,NA,NA,TGTGCCAGCAGCTTCAGGGGATCTAATGAAAAACTGTTTTTT,CASSFRGSNEKLFF
TRBJ2-7,TRBV7-9,TRBD2,NA,TGTGCCAGCAGCCGGCTACTAGCGGGAGGGCCCGTTAGCTCCTACGAGCAGTACTTC,CASSRLLAGGPVSSYEQYF
TRBJ1-4,TRBV9,NA,NA,TGTGCCAGCAGCGCCGAGAATAATGAAAAACTGTTTTTT,CASSAENNEKLFF
TRBJ1-2,TRBV19,TRBD1,once,TGTGCCAGCAGGCTGGCCCCGGACAGGGAGGATGGCTACACCTTC,CASRLAPDREDGYTF
TRBJ2-5,TRBV20-1,NA,NA,TGCAGTGCTAGCCGTCGGGAGACCCAGTACTTC,CSASRRETQYF
TRBJ2-7,TRBV6-1,NA,NA,TGTGCCAGCAGTGAACCAGGGTTCGAGCAGTACTTC,CASSEPGFEQYF
TRBJ2-2,TRBV2,NA,NA,TGTGCCAGCAGTGAAACGGGCAGGGGCACCGGGGAGCTGTTTTTT,CASSETGRGTGELFF
TRBJ2-4,TRBV4-1,TRBD2,NA,TGCGCCAGCAGCCAAGGAGAAGGGGCGGGAGTGGGGAACATTCAGTACTTC,CASSQGEGAGVGNIQYF
TRBJ2-6,TRBV2,TRBD1,once,TGTGCCAGCAGAGGACAGGGGATCTCTGGGGCCAACGTCCTGACTTTC,CASRGQGISGANVLTF
TRBJ2-5,TRBV11-2,NA,NA,TGTGCCAGCAGCAAAACGGGGGAGACCCAGTACTTC,CASSKTGETQYF
TRBJ2-7,TRBV10-3,NA,NA,TGTGCCATCAGCCCATTTAGCTCCTACGAGCAGTACTTC,CAISPFSSYEQYF
TRBJ2-5,TRBV2,NA,NA,TGTGCCAGCAGTGAATGGGGGGGGGACAAAGAGACCCAGTACTTC,CASSEWGGDKETQYF
TRBJ2-1,TRBV7-3,TRBD2,NA,TGTGCCAGCAGCTTAAGGGAGGGCGCCCAGCAGTTCTTC,CASSLREGAQQFF
TRBJ1-4,TRBV7-9,TRBD1,NA,TGTGCCAGCAGCTTCCCAGGGGGCACTAATGAAAAACTGTTTTTT,CASSFPGGTNEKLFF
TRBJ1-2,TRBV6-1,TRBD1,NA,TGTGCCACCCGATCGACAGGGGGCTATGGCTACACCTTC,CATRSTGGYGYTF
TRBJ2-3,TRBV28,TRBD2,NA,TGTGCCAGCAGCCCTACCTCCTCTAGCGGGAGTGGTTACACAGATACGCAGTATTTT,CASSPTSSSGSGYTDTQYF
TRBJ2-1,TRBV9,TRBD2,once,TGTGCCAGCAGCGTGGAACTAGCGGGTTGGAATGAGCAGTTCTTC,CASSVELAGWNEQFF
TRBJ1-1,TRBV6-5,NA,few,TGTGCCAGCATCAAAAGGAGGCAGCTGAACACTGAAGCTTTCTTT,CASIKRRQLNTEAFF
TRBJ2-1,TRBV9,NA,NA,TGTGCCAGCAGCTTATACAATGAGCAGTTCTTC,CASSLYNEQFF
TRBJ2-2,TRBV7-6,NA,NA,TGTGCCAGCAGCTTACAGGGACTCGGGGAGCTGTTTTTT,CASSLQGLGELFF
TRBJ2-5,TRBV6-4,TRBD2,NA,TGTGCCAGCAGTCCCTCGGCGGGAGGGCAAGAGACCCAGTACTTC,CASSPSAGGQETQYF
TRBJ1-5,TRBV6-6,TRBD1,NA,TGTGCCAGCAGTAACCCGGACAGGGGAGATCAGCCCCAGCATTTT,CASSNPDRGDQPQHF
TRBJ2-1,TRBV2,NA,NA,TGTGCCAGCAGTGAACGGCGGGGGCACTACAATGAGCAGTTCTTC,CASSERRGHYNEQFF
TRBJ2-7,TRBV5-4,NA,NA,TGTGCCAGCAGCTTTGGACGGGGCGAGCAGTACTTC,CASSFGRGEQYF
TRBJ2-3,TRBV21-1,NA,NA,TGTGCCAGCCCCAGACTAGCCCGCACAGATACGCAGTATTTT,CASPRLARTDTQYF
TRBJ1-4,TRBV7-8,TRBD1,NA,TGTGCCAGCAGCCCCAGGACAGGCCTGGAATATAATGAAAAACTGTTTTTT,CASSPRTGLEYNEKLFF
TRBJ2-7,TRBV28,TRBD1,NA,TGTGCCAGCAGTTTACGAGACAGGGGTCACGAGCAGTACTTC,CASSLRDRGHEQYF
TRBJ2-7,TRBV11-3,TRBD1,NA,TGTGCCAGCAGCTCCGGACAGGGACACGAGCAGTACTTC,CASSSGQGHEQYF
TRBJ2-4,TRBV19,TRBD2,NA,TGTGCCAGTAGTCCGGGACTAGCGGGGGGCAACATTCAGTACTTC,CASSPGLAGGNIQYF
TRBJ2-3,TRBV6-6,NA,NA,TGTGCCAGCAGTTTCCCAGATAAAACGAGCACAGATACGCAGTATTTT,CASSFPDKTSTDTQYF
TRBJ2-1,TRBV6-1,NA,NA,TGTGCCAGCAGTGATGGGCAGACTAATTACAATGAGCAGTTCTTC,CASSDGQTNYNEQFF
TRBJ1-6,TRBV15,NA,NA,TGTGCCACCAGCGCTTATCAGGGCGGATCACCCCTCCACTTT,CATSAYQGGSPLHF
TRBJ2-7,TRBV5-4,NA,NA,TGTGCCAGCAGCTTGCGGACCTCAAGCGGCGAGCAGTACTTC,CASSLRTSSGEQYF
TRBJ2-7,TRBV4-1,TRBD2,NA,TGCGCCAGCAGCCTCCGGGGGGGAACTGCCCGGGAACCCTACGAGCAGTACTTC,CASSLRGGTAREPYEQYF
TRBJ2-7,TRBV11-2,TRBD2,NA,TGTGCCAGCAGCTTACTAGCGGGTACCTACGAGCAGTACTTC,CASSLLAGTYEQYF
TRBJ2-5,TRBV9,NA,NA,TGTGCCAGCAGCCCCCGACTGATCCCCGAGACCCAGTACTTC,CASSPRLIPETQYF
TRBJ1-1,TRBV7-2,NA,few,TGTGCCAGCAGCTCCCTCCCGCCCGGGGGGCGCAGCGTAGCTTTCTTT,CASSSLPPGGRSVAFF
TRBJ2-3,TRBV7-2,NA,NA,TGTGCCAGCAGCCCCTGGGGGGGGCTGCCCGTAGCAGATACGCAGTATTTT,CASSPWGGLPVADTQYF
TRBJ1-1,TRBV7-8,TRBD1,once,TGTGCCAGCAGCCGGACAGGGATTGGCACTGAAGCTTTCTTT,CASSRTGIGTEAFF
TRBJ2-1,TRBV6-5,NA,NA,TGTGCCAGCAGCCCTGGAGGGACAGCGTACAATGAGCAGTTCTTC,CASSPGGTAYNEQFF
TRBJ1-5,TRBV28,NA,NA,TGTGCCAGCAGTGGTTACTTGCGCAATCAGCCCCAGCATTTT,CASSGYLRNQPQHF
TRBJ1-1,TRBV30,NA,NA,TGTGCCTGGAGTGTTCGGGGGTTACTGAGTGAAGCTTTCTTT,CAWSVRGLLSEAFF
TRBJ1-4,TRBV5-1,NA,NA,TGCGCCAGCAGCTTGGGACGGCCGGGAGACGGTGAAAAACTGTTTTTT,CASSLGRPGDGEKLFF
TRBJ2-2,TRBV7-2,NA,NA,TGTGCCAGCAGCTTAGCGAGCAACACCGGGGAGCTGTTTTTT,CASSLASNTGELFF
TRBJ2-7,TRBV7-2,TRBD1,NA,TGTGCCAGCAGGAAGGGGACAGCCAGAGGGCCATACGAGCAGTACTTC,CASRKGTARGPYEQYF
TRBJ2-5,TRBV29-1,NA,NA,TGCAGCGTTATCGTCGAGGTGGAGGGGACCCAGTACTTC,CSVIVEVEGTQYF
TRBJ2-1,TRBV6-4,TRBD2,many,TGTGCCAGCAGTGAAGTAGCGGGAGGGCCGAATGAGCAGTTCTTC,CASSEVAGGPNEQFF